The TCR beta chain described here comes from a study of cytomegalovirus exposure and HLA in healthy donors (TCRdb year 2017). Looking at the study overall: An earlier analysis of some 620 of the donors reported under 300 Gb of sequence data and 95 million to 120 million unique TCR beta sequences obtained from about 179 million T cells. Donor age, sex, ethnicity and CMV serostatus were compiled alongside the repertoire data. Rather than drawing on any new phenotypic data, the later analysis identified candidate immune exposures from TCR beta sequences and the way those sequences occurred across donors. HLA typing included class I and class II loci at four-digit resolution. In a later analysis, previously published TCR beta repertoires from several hundred donors were re-analyzed and high-resolution HLA genotyping was added so that TCR occurrence patterns could be studied. Roughly 310 gigabases of sequencing data and some 85 million unique TCR sequences were included in an early release covering around 600 HLA-typed donors. Typing coverage varied by locus: about 620-630 donors for A, B, C, DRB1 and DQB1; approximately 500 for DQA1; over 600 for DPA1; 400 to 480 for DPB1. Among about 360 genotyped donors of the cohort, an average of approximately 240,000 unique TCR beta nucleotide sequences were sequenced per donor, roughly 18% of them non-productive. Genome-wide SNP genotypes for about 65% of the roughly 670 donors were used in a later genetic analysis, which treated that subset as a discovery cohort. Of the roughly 400 genotyped donors, approximately 80% fell in the genetic ancestry cluster associated with self-reported Caucasian donors. Because of strong linkage in the cohort, roughly five DR-DQ haplotypes were treated as single units for association and clustering. An earlier analysis of fewer than 750 of the donors used high-throughput TCR beta sequencing to judge whether each TCR beta V gene segment behaved as functional or pseudogenic. In addition to the first cohort of hundreds of subjects, a separate validation cohort of under 150 different subjects was used. Every discovery cohort repertoire had been produced on one sequencing platform. Using immunosequencing, the study profiled T cell repertoires from approximately 700 subjects and related those repertoires to cytomegalovirus serostatus. To predict cytomegalovirus infection status, the study brought together high-throughput TCR immunosequencing, statistical association of individual TCRs with disease status, and machine learning. The aim of the study was to test whether cataloging public T cell receptors could identify signatures of past pathogen exposure. General conclusions and limits of the study: In a later analysis, most CMV-associated TCR beta chains were found to appear HLA-restricted, with HLA associations seemingly driven largely by CMV exposure. A further reported finding was that TCR beta sequences accurately predicted the HLA-A and HLA-B alleles for most subjects in the first cohort. An earlier analysis of around 500 of the donors showed that most TCR beta V segments appeared in productive rearrangements either about 90% or about 30% of the time, which broadly matched IMGT annotations. The 87-base-pair reads could not distinguish some IMGT-functional V segments, including TRBV6-2 and TRBV6-3, so those segments were excluded. A later genetic analysis reported fewer N-insertions in productive TCRs among donors in an Asian-associated ancestry cluster than the approximately 670-donor mean. A cluster of highly shared sequence variants was judged likely to be a technical artifact of the sequencing pipeline. Most TCR sequences were seen in very few donors, while some public TCRs were found in many individuals. In a later genetic analysis, a missense DCLRE1C variant was associated with V-gene and J-gene trimming of TCR beta chains, and the association was replicated in an independent cohort. When HLA alleles, especially DR and DQ, strongly co-occurred, TCR associations were difficult to assign to individual alleles. Correlated functional status among segregating V segments might be attributable to linkage disequilibrium, but an unknown experimental factor could not be ruled out. In a later analysis, HLA-associated TCR beta chains were found to be more clonally expanded and to have lower generation probabilities than equally common non-associated chains. In both the original and validation cohorts, the classifier was reported to diagnose cytomegalovirus status with high specificity and sensitivity. Immune exposure information for the cohort was limited to CMV serostatus. Presence/absence analyses assumed roughly uniform sequencing depth across donors, an assumption that may not hold. According to a later analysis, TCR association rates differed among HLA loci, with DRB1 alleles showing the most associated TCRs and HLA-C alleles showing the fewest. Several of the top co-occurrence clusters appeared to be linked to parvovirus B19, influenza, CMV and Epstein-Barr virus, according to a later analysis. In a later analysis, about 17,000 TCR beta sequences were associated with specific HLA alleles at a false discovery rate of 0.05. Three of the identified cytomegalovirus-associated TCR beta chains were confirmed in vitro to be specific for cytomegalovirus antigens. It was suggested by the authors that the approach could potentially be generalized to other disease states and immunological phenotypes. The earlier analysis of almost 600 of the donors excluded over 15 rarely observed V segments, including chromosome 9 orphons, because counts were too low. Because HLA typing was missing for some donors at each locus, association tests included only the typed subset. This cohort had only TCR beta chains sequenced, and the lack of alpha or paired-chain data limited which features could be detected. The study gave a list of about 150 TCR beta chains associated with cytomegalovirus.

Note on this clone: It has no known antigen specificity. No base-level quality is on record; no much larger clone is a single base apart.

Preparation of the library involved the immunoSEQ multiplex PCR assay. A mixture of 60 forward primers for TCR Vbeta segments and 13 reverse primers for TCR Jbeta segments was used in the multiplex PCR. Amplification of the CDR3 region of rearranged TCR beta genes was performed with a multiplex PCR assay on genomic DNA. The amplified TCR beta libraries were sequenced on the Illumina HiSeq System as 87-base-pair reads. As for the original processing: Across the roughly 640 repertoires, a later analysis counted some 81 million unique TCR beta chains, some 11 million of which were shared by at least two donors. A nearest-neighbor algorithm error-corrected the raw reads and collapsed the reads into unique sequences, merging closely related sequences to remove PCR and sequencing errors. V, D and J gene segments were assigned by aligning CDR3 sequences to IMGT reference sequences. For a sequence to be retained, at least a six-nucleotide match to both a V gene segment and a J gene segment was required. A rearrangement counted as productive if the CDR3 had no stop codons and remained in frame with V and J, and every other rearrangement counted as non-productive. Following IMGT convention, CDR3 was defined as the stretch from the second conserved V-encoded cysteine up to the conserved J-encoded phenylalanine. In an earlier analysis of around 640 of the donors, sequences lacking an unambiguous match to a single V gene segment were excluded. In an earlier analysis of about 590 of the donors, a V segment was called functional when productive rearrangements were above 56.7%, and segregating when the standard deviation between donors exceeded 5%. A statistical classification framework was built to diagnose cytomegalovirus status from the catalog of TCR beta chain sequences. A later analysis assigned V and J genes by comparing TCR nucleotide sequences with IMGT/GENE-DB human TR gene sequences. In a later analysis, CDR3 sequences and most-parsimonious VDJ recombination scenarios were assigned using the TCRdist pipeline. In a later analysis, each TCR beta chain was defined by its CDR3 amino acid sequence together with its V-gene family, and reads without a unique V-gene family were excluded. To address suspected cross-contamination and a sequencing artifact, a later analysis removed 592 highly shared, low-generation-probability nucleotide sequences. For each public chain, a later analysis derived a clonal expansion index from normalized ranks of inferred template counts within each repertoire. A later analysis computed generation probabilities with a VDJ recombination model fitted to out-of-frame rearrangements, and checked the results against IGoR. In a later analysis, hypergeometric tests were used to score TCR-TCR, TCR-HLA and TCR-CMV co-occurrence, with a repertoire-size bias correction applied to TCR pairs. To estimate false discovery rates, a later analysis permuted the HLA or CMV assignments 20 times. In a later analysis, co-occurring TCRs were grouped using DBSCAN, and TCRdist sequence similarity was added for clustering within HLA-allele-positive subsets. Repertoires with fewer than 30,000 or more than 120,000 public chains, plus five repertoires with anomalous nucleotide sharing, were excluded from co-occurrence clustering. Here the immuneACCESS table is served through TCRdb, limited to in-frame sequences with V and J called. Missing clones are a known gap in these copies; in checked studies unresolved V genes cover under half, and the rest lacks a known reason. V and J calls and clone size are copied from that table; D and trimming were computed from the DNA. In this sample the table shows 150,000 to 200,000 clones, 81% of which occur a single time. Jointly, the top ten make up around 2.2% of the sample.

The cohort comprised more than 550 healthy bone marrow donors. All cohort members were sampled while nominally healthy, although unrecorded immune exposures were likely present. The donor was CMV seronegative and belonged to the group of 352 seronegative cohort members. A peripheral blood sample was collected from each donor, and TCR beta sequencing was performed on peripheral blood mononuclear cells. The Qiagen DNeasy Blood Extraction Kit was used to extract genomic DNA from the blood cell samples. At the junction V is shortened by 0 bases and J by 2 bases; bases outside the gene matches: 2. Including cysteine and phenylalanine, the CDR3 has 15 amino acids. Just the 45-base CDR3 DNA is kept, in frame starting at base 1. For CDR1 and CDR2, the germline V gene lists SGDLS and YYNGEE.

The chain uses TRBV9 and TRBJ1-5; 7 central bases correspond to TRBD1. The clonotype comes from a woman aged 30 to 39 in good health and CMV-seronegative. Sequencing was performed on PBMCs. The base sequence is TGTGCCAGCAGCGTAGGGACAGGAGGCAATCAGCCCCAGCATTTT. Its amino acids are CASSVGTGGNQPQHF.